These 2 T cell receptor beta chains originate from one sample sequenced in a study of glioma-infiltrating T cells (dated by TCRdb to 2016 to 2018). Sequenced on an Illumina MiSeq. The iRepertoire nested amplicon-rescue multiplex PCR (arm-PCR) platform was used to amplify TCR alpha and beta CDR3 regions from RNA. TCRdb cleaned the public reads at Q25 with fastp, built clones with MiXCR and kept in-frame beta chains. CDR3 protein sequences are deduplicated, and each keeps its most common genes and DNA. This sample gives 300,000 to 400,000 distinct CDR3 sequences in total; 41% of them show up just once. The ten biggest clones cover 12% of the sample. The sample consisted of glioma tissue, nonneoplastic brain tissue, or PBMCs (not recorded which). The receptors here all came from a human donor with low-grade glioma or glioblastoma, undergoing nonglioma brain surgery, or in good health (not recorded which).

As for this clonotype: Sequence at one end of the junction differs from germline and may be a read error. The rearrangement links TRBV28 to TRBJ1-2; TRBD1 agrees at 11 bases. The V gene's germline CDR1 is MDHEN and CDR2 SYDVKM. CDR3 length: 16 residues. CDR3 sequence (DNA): TGTGCCTGCAGTGCTTCGGTGGGACAGGGGGTTGATGGCTACACCTTC. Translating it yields CACSASVGQGVDGYTF.

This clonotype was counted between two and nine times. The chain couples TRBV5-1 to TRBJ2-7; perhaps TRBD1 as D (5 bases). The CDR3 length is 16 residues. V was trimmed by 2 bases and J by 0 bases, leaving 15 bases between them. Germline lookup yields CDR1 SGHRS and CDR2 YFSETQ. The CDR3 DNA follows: TGCGCCAGCAGCTTAGTAACAGGTCGGTACTCCTACGAGCAGTACTTC. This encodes CASSLVTGRYSYEQYF.